The 16 T cell receptor beta chains listed next were all sequenced from one sample in a study of OX40 agonist ivuxolimab in advanced cancers. Clones were sequenced by immunoSEQ multiplex PCR, and TCRdb holds only the in-frame ones, with some missing. The sample shows about 70,000 clones, around 82% of them seen only once. Sequences were derived from CD4+ or CD8+ T cells sorted from blood, sampled in a trial of the OX40 agonist ivuxolimab. These TCRs come from an adult with an advanced solid tumor such as melanoma, head and neck, liver or kidney cancer.

V and J are TRBV20-1 and TRBJ2-1; the D call may be TRBD1 or TRBD2 (5 bases each). CDR1 and CDR2 from the germline V gene are DFQATT and SNEGSKA (reference sequence). With 7 bases removed from V and 6 bases from J, the gap between germline ends came to 10 bases. There are 11 residues in the CDR3. CDR3 bases: TGCAGTGTCTTGAGGGGCAATGAGCAGTTCTTC. Translated, it gives CSVLRGNEQFF.

A few counts support this clone. V is TRBV5-4 and J is TRBJ2-3, with TRBD2 identical over 12 bases. V gave up 3 bases and J gave up 2 bases; unmatched junction bases: 7. The CDR3 is 17 amino acids. CDR1 and CDR2 (germline): SGHNT, YYREEE (reference sequence). CDR3 residues: CASSWDGTSGFTDTQYF. The CDR3 bases are TGTGCCAGCAGCTGGGATGGGACTAGCGGGTTCACAGATACGCAGTATTTT.

This clone was recorded only once. The chain couples TRBV7-3 to TRBJ1-6; D ambiguous. CDR3 length: 13 residues. V shed 2 bases and J shed 7 bases, with 6 bases lying between them. Per the germline V gene, CDR1 is SGHTA and CDR2 is FQGTGA. The CDR3 loop is CASSLFENSPLHF. CDR3 coding DNA: TGTGCCAGCAGCTTATTTGAGAATTCACCCCTCCACTTT.

The chain has TRBV9 and TRBJ1-6; D is undetermined. This CDR3 comprises 15 residues. CDR1 SGDLS and CDR2 YYNGEE come from the germline V gene. V was cut by 0 bases and J by 7 bases, with 11 bases left in between. The CDR3 is CASSVEGRPNSPLHF. Here the CDR3 DNA reads TGTGCCAGCAGCGTAGAGGGCAGGCCCAATTCACCCCTCCACTTT.

This clone was found once. This chain links TRBV27 with TRBJ2-7, with TRBD1 matching over 9 bases. The CDR3 totals 15 residues. Germline assignment: CDR1 MNHEY and CDR2 SMNVEV (reference sequence). With V trimmed by 4 bases and J by 2 bases, 6 bases remained unmatched. In nucleotides, the CDR3 is TGTGCCAGCAGTTCAACAGGGGGCTTAGCCTACGAGCAGTACTTC. As protein: CASSSTGGLAYEQYF.

This clone was detected only a few times. V usage is TRBV27 and J usage is TRBJ1-1; D is uncertain. CDR1 and CDR2 (germline): MNHEY, SMNVEV (reference sequence). V was clipped by 5 bases and J by 11 bases, with 9 bases between them. The CDR3 loop spans 10 amino acids. The CDR3 is CASSGSGAFF. DNA of the CDR3: TGTGCCAGCAGTGGGAGTGGGGCTTTCTTT.

The chain joins TRBV5-1 to TRBJ1-4, with 7 bases that match TRBD1. V dropped 4 bases and J dropped 7; count of bases not matched to a gene: 10. Germline V gives CDR1 SGHRS, CDR2 YFSETQ. The length of the CDR3 is 15 residues. The CDR3 is CASSVQQGTGEKLFF. DNA of the CDR3: TGCGCCAGCAGCGTCCAACAGGGGACGGGTGAAAAACTGTTTTTT.

The sample holds a few counts of this clone. V is TRBV6-5 and J is TRBJ1-2, with 9 bases that match TRBD1. Germline CDR1 reads MNHEY; CDR2 reads SVGAGI. With V trimmed by 4 bases and J by 8 bases, 5 bases remained unmatched. The CDR3 runs to 13 residues. The CDR3 coding sequence is TGTGCCAGCAGTTGGGGGACAGGGTCCGGCTACACCTTC. It yields the protein CASSWGTGSGYTF.

This clone was found a few times. The rearrangement uses TRBV2 and TRBJ2-2; the D gene is possibly TRBD2 (6 bases). Deletions cut 8 bases from V and 4 bases from J, with 14 bases between. The CDR3 extends over 14 amino acids. Looked up from germline, CDR1 is SNHLY and CDR2 is FYNNEI. CDR3 loop: CASCGGEVTGELFF. The CDR3 DNA is TGTGCCAGCTGTGGCGGGGAGGTCACCGGGGAGCTGTTTTTT.

The genes are TRBV27 and TRBJ2-6, with D perhaps TRBD1 or TRBD2 (5 bases each). Germline V CDR1 and CDR2: MNHEY, SMNVEV (reference sequence). CDR3 length: 20 amino acids. Trimming took 6 bases from V and 2 from J, leaving 26 bases between them. CDR3 sequence: CASSQYPGRFQRAGANVLTF. Written as DNA, the CDR3 is TGTGCCAGCAGCCAATATCCGGGACGCTTTCAGAGGGCTGGGGCCAACGTCCTGACTTTC.

This chain uses TRBV29-1 with TRBJ1-1, with no clear D. CDR1 SQVTM and CDR2 ANQGSEA come from the germline V gene. The CDR3 loop spans 13 amino acids. The V gene lost 7 bases and the J gene lost 8 bases, with 20 bases spanning the gap. The CDR3 loop is CSGSGGGLMEAFF. In DNA form, the CDR3 reads TGCAGCGGTTCAGGTGGAGGACTAATGGAAGCTTTCTTT.

The chain uses TRBV28 and TRBJ2-4; no firm D call. The CDR3 extends over 14 amino acids. Germline loops: CDR1 MDHEN, CDR2 SYDVKM. The V end was cut by 7 bases, the J end by 1 base, with 11 bases between. The CDR3 nucleotides are TGTGCCAGCAATCGGTTAATCGCCAAAAACATTCAGTACTTC. Amino acid sequence: CASNRLIAKNIQYF.

V and J are TRBV2 and TRBJ1-5; D remains ambiguous. The CDR3 has 15 residues. Germline CDR1 is SNHLY and CDR2 is FYNNEI. The V gene lost 6 bases and the J gene lost 6 bases, with 18 bases spanning the gap. DNA for the CDR3: TGTGCCAGCAGGCCCCTCGACATAGGCGTTCAGCCCCAGCATTTT. Protein: CASRPLDIGVQPQHF.

CDR3 in amino acids: CASSPVGSGNTEAFF. Here the CDR3 DNA reads TGTGCCAGCAGCCCCGTTGGTTCAGGGAACACTGAAGCTTTCTTT. The V and J genes are TRBV11-2 and TRBJ1-1; D is ambiguous. The CDR3 consists of 15 residues. V was pared by 5 bases and J by 1 base, with 14 bases between. Germline CDR1 and CDR2: SGHAT and FQNNGV. Together with reference TRBV11-2 and TRBJ1-1, the CDR3 gives the full variable domain: EAGVAQSPRYKIIEKRQSVAFWCNPISGHATLYWYQQILGQGPKLLIQFQNNGVVDDSQLPKDRFSAERLKGVDSTLKIQPAKLEDSAVYLCASSPVGSGNTEAFFGQGTRLTVV.

This clone has a count of ten or more. The J gene is TRBJ2-1, the V gene TRBV7-9; D call uncertain. The CDR3 spans 12 residues. Deletions cut 3 bases from V and 4 bases from J, with 4 bases between. Germline V CDR1 and CDR2: SEHNR, FQNEAQ (reference sequence). CDR3: CASSFRYNEQFF. The CDR3 region has the DNA TGTGCCAGCAGCTTCAGATACAATGAGCAGTTCTTC.

V is TRBV2 and J is TRBJ2-7; TRBD2 aligns across 7 bases. The V gene's germline CDR1 is SNHLY and CDR2 FYNNEI. V lost 6 bases to trimming and J lost 4 bases; unmatched junction nucleotides: 12. This CDR3 has 15 amino acids. Here the CDR3 reads CASSADRGRGYEQYF. In DNA form, the CDR3 reads TGTGCCAGCAGCGCCGACCGCGGGAGAGGGTACGAGCAGTACTTC. Full variable domain (rest looked up from reference TRBV2 and TRBJ2-7): EPEVTQTPSHQVTQMGQEVILRCVPISNHLYFYWYRQILGQKVEFLVSFYNNEISEKSEIFDDQFSVERPDGSNFTLKIRSTKLEDSAMYFCASSADRGRGYEQYFGPGTRLTVT.